The 31 T cell receptor beta chains listed next were all sequenced from one sample in a study of T cell clonality in common variable immunodeficiency (dated by TCRdb to the mid-2010s). Libraries were made using the immunoSEQ multiplex PCR assay. This is the immuneACCESS table as TCRdb keeps it, with only in-frame sequences that have V and J called. A part of the clones is gone; compared with another copy, unresolved V genes explain less than half, and the rest is unexplained. This sample includes 35,000 or so clones, and none of them was observed just once. The ten largest clonotypes hold about 1% of the sample. Sequenced input: peripheral blood mononuclear cells. The receptors originated from a person between 18 and 70 years old in good health.

This clone occurred many times. The CDR3 is cut off 3 residues early in the read; its end comes from the germline J gene. The chain couples TRBV7-8 to TRBJ2-1, with D tentatively TRBD2 (5 bases). The germline CDR1 and CDR2 sequences are SGHVS and FQNEAQ. The CDR3 consists of 16 residues. V lost 1 base, J lost 5 bases, and 15 bases lay in between. The CDR3 sequence: CASSLVGGSVHNEQFF. CDR3 DNA, as far as it was read: TGTGCCAGCAGCTTAGTTGGTGGTAGCGTCCACAATGAG. The whole variable domain, remainder taken from reference TRBV7-8 and TRBJ2-1, is GAGVSQSPRYKVAKRGQDVALRCDPISGHVSLFWYQQALGQGPEFLTYFQNEAQLDKSGLPSDRFFAERPEGSVSTLKIQRTQQEDSAVYLCASSLVGGSVHNEQFFGPGTRLTVL.

There are many counts of this clone. The sequenced part of the CDR3 DNA is TGTGCCAGCAGCTCGGACAGGGGAGGTTCACCC. This translates into CASSSDRGGSP. The CDR3 in its entirety is CASSSDRGGSPLHF. J is TRBJ1-6 and V is TRBV5-4; 9 nucleotides align to TRBD1. The missing CDR3 end, 3 residues past where the read stops, is filled in from the germline J gene. Germline V gene data show CDR1 as SGHNT and CDR2 as YYREEE (reference sequence). The CDR3 contains 14 residues. Losses at the gene ends were 3 bases for V and 9 bases for J; bases not matched to a gene: 4.

This clone was detected many times. The read comes to an end 3 residues before the CDR3 does, leaving the germline J gene to fill in the end. The chain couples TRBV7-6 to TRBJ1-6; 8 bases line up with TRBD1. This CDR3 comprises 15 residues. Per germline, CDR1 SGHVS and CDR2 FNYEAQ. V trimming: 2 bases; J trimming: 8 bases; junction bases outside the gene matches: 5. The sequenced part of the CDR3 DNA is TGTGCCAGCAGCTTAAAAGGACAGGGAGATTCACCC. The encoded protein is CASSLKGQGDSP. The entire CDR3 reads CASSLKGQGDSPLHF. The variable domain in full, completed from reference TRBV7-6 and TRBJ1-6, reads GAGVSQSPRYKVTKRGQDVALRCDPISGHVSLYWYRQALGQGPEFLTYFNYEAQQDKSGLPNDRFSAERPEGSISTLTIQRTEQRDSAMYRCASSLKGQGDSPLHFGNGTRLTVT.

In this sample, this clone turned up many times. The missing CDR3 end, 3 residues past where the read stops, is filled in from the germline J gene. This rearrangement joins TRBV18 to TRBJ2-2; 8 bases match TRBD1. The ends lost 0 bases at V and 6 bases at J; junction bases unmatched: 12. The CDR3 has 18 residues. Germline assignment: CDR1 KGHSH and CDR2 LQKENI. Incomplete CDR3 DNA: TGTGCCAGCTCACCACCGGGGACGGGACAGGCTCAGTCCGGGGAG. Translation: CASSPPGTGQAQSGE. From start to end, the CDR3 is CASSPPGTGQAQSGELFF.

This clone was observed many times. The CDR3 end is not reached by the read, which stops 3 residues before it; the germline J gene fills it in. The genes are TRBV30 and TRBJ2-7; TRBD1 is a possible D gene (5 bases). This CDR3 has 13 residues. V was trimmed by 1 base and J by 3 bases, leaving 10 bases between them. Germline V CDR1 and CDR2: GTSNPN, SVGIG (reference sequence). CDR3 protein: CAWSDGHLYEQYF. CDR3 bases read: TGTGCCTGGAGTGACGGACACCTCTACGAG. The whole variable domain, remainder taken from reference TRBV30 and TRBJ2-7, is SQTIHQWPATLVQPVGSPLSLECTVEGTSNPNLYWYRQAAGRGLQLLFYSVGIGQISSEVPQNLSASRPQDRQFILSSKKLLLSDSGFYLCAWSDGHLYEQYFGPGTRLTVT.

This clone was recorded many times. CDR3 loop: CAISSTGGNSPLHF. The part of the CDR3 DNA that was read is TGTGCCATCAGTTCGACGGGGGGAAATTCACCC. The chain carries TRBV10-3 and TRBJ1-6, with D tentatively TRBD1 (5 bases). The CDR3 end falls 3 residues outside the read, so it is completed with the germline J gene. The CDR3 totals 14 residues. The V end lost 5 bases, the J end lost 7 bases, and 12 bases lay between the germline ends. CDR1 and CDR2 from the germline V gene are ENHRY and SYGVKD.

In its sample, this clone was seen many times. Sequencing ends 3 residues short of the CDR3 end; the germline J gene provides the rest. This rearrangement joins TRBV30 to TRBJ2-5; TRBD1 aligns across 10 bases. V trimming: 5 bases; J trimming: 2 bases; junction bases outside the gene matches: 5. This CDR3 is 14 amino acids long. Germline V lookup: CDR1 GTSNPN, CDR2 SVGIG (reference sequence). Here the CDR3 reads CAWGGTGAQETQYF. The CDR3 bases that were read are TGTGCCTGGGGAGGGACAGGGGCTCAAGAGACC.

This clone has a count of ten or more. CDR3 protein: CASSQAAGARTDTQYF. The covered CDR3 bases are TGCGCCAGCAGCCAAGCGGCGGGGGCCCGCACAGATACG. The chain couples TRBV4-1 to TRBJ2-3; D is possibly TRBD2 (7 bases). Sequencing ends 3 residues short of the CDR3 end; the germline J gene provides the rest. V lost 1 base and J lost 1, with 12 bases in between. The germline V gene has CDR1 MGHRA and CDR2 YSYEKL. The CDR3 is 16 residues long.

This clone was counted a few times. The CDR3 extends 3 residues past the end of the read, so its final part is completed from the germline J gene. The chain joins TRBV7-9 to TRBJ2-5; possible D gene TRBD2, 6 bases. The germline gives CDR1 SEHNR, CDR2 FQNEAQ (reference sequence). Trimming stripped 5 bases from V and 3 bases from J, with 13 bases between. The length of the CDR3 is 14 residues. The CDR3 reads CASSPERAEETQYF. CDR3 DNA (partial): TGTGCCAGCAGCCCCGAGCGGGCTGAAGAGACC.

This clone was seen ten or more times. Read coverage stops 3 residues before the CDR3 terminus; the germline J gene supplies the remainder. V usage is TRBV6-2 or TRBV6-3 and J usage is TRBJ2-6; no firm D call. Trimming cost V 4 bases and J 0 bases, with 7 bases left between them. The CDR3 runs to 15 residues. The V gene's germline CDR1 is MNHEY and CDR2 SVGEGT. The CDR3 DNA, read in part, is TGTGCCAGCAGTTCACCCGGCTCTGGGGCCAACGTC. Protein product: CASSSPGSGANV. The CDR3 in full is CASSSPGSGANVLTF.

This clone came up many times. Read data end 3 residues before the CDR3 end; the end is taken from the germline J gene. The rearrangement links TRBV7-8 to TRBJ1-1; D might be TRBD1 (5 bases). The CDR3 has 15 residues. Germline V CDR1 and CDR2: SGHVS, FQNEAQ. V lost 7 bases to trimming and J lost 1 base, with 16 bases between them. The covered CDR3 bases are TGTGCCAGCACGAAAGGAGGGGCTTCGAACACTGAA. Its protein product is CASTKGGASNTE. The entire CDR3 protein reads CASTKGGASNTEAFF.

Ten or more counts support this clone. The CDR3 end lies 3 residues beyond the end of the read and is filled in from the germline J gene. Different DNA sequences within this sample yield the same CDR3. The chain links TRBV9 to TRBJ2-5, with a possible D match to TRBD2 (6 bases). The germline V and J ends were trimmed by 0 bases and 0 bases, with 18 bases remaining between them. Germline lookup yields CDR1 SGDLS and CDR2 YYNGEE. The CDR3 totals 18 residues. Partial CDR3 DNA: TGTGCCAGCAGCGTAGGCGTAACTAGCCAACAGTACCAAGAGACC. Protein product: CASSVGVTSQQYQET. The complete CDR3 protein is CASSVGVTSQQYQETQYF.

This clone was counted ten times or more. The junction departs from germline at one end; a sequencing error may be responsible. The read stops 3 residues short of the end of the CDR3; the missing end is completed from the germline J gene. V gene TRBV7-7 combines with J gene TRBJ2-1, with 13 bases fitting TRBD2. From germline, CDR1 is SSHAT and CDR2 FNYEAQ (reference sequence). CDR3 length equals 15 residues. CDR3 bases read: TGTGCTAGCAGCTTAGGACTAGCGGGAGTGGGTGAG. Its protein product is CASSLGLAGVGE. In full, the CDR3 is CASSLGLAGVGEQFF.

This clone was found many times. With the read ending 3 residues before the CDR3 end, the germline J gene is used to fill in that end. The chain carries TRBV18 and TRBJ2-2, with D tentatively TRBD1 (6 bases). V was trimmed by 0 bases and J by 0 bases, leaving 14 bases between them. CDR1 and CDR2 (germline): KGHSH, LQKENI. The CDR3 contains 18 residues. The CDR3 sequence: CASSPPNPWTANTGELFF. The DNA read from the CDR3 is TGTGCCAGCTCACCACCGAACCCATGGACAGCGAACACCGGGGAG.

At least ten counts were recorded for this clone. The read halts 3 residues ahead of the CDR3 end, with the missing end drawn from the germline J gene. The V gene is TRBV27, the J gene TRBJ1-6; 7 positions agree with TRBD1. Germline values: CDR1 MNHEY, CDR2 SMNVEV (reference sequence). The ends lost 2 bases at V and 7 bases at J; junction bases unmatched: 14. This CDR3 has 18 amino acids. CDR3 sequence: CASSLRGTAAFGNSPLHF. The part of the CDR3 DNA that was read is TGTGCCAGCAGTTTACGGGGGACAGCGGCTTTCGGAAATTCACCC.

The table lists this clone with many counts. The sequence runs out 3 residues before the end of the CDR3; the remainder is reconstructed from the germline J gene. The V and J genes are TRBV29-1 and TRBJ2-3; D unresolved. The germline gives CDR1 SQVTM, CDR2 ANQGSEA. The CDR3 loop spans 14 amino acids. Trimming took off 1 base at V and 4 bases at J, with 12 bases between the two ends. The CDR3 sequence is CSVEGGRRSDTQYF. Partial CDR3 DNA: TGCAGCGTTGAAGGCGGCAGACGATCAGATACG.

This clone has a count of ten or more. The missing CDR3 end, 3 residues past where the read stops, is filled in from the germline J gene. V usage is TRBV12-3 or TRBV12-4 and J usage is TRBJ1-2; TRBD1 matches at 7 bases. J gave up 4 bases and V 5 bases, and 7 bases lay outside the gene matches. This CDR3 region has 14 residues. CDR3 sequence reads: CASSPYRGFYGYTF. Incomplete CDR3 DNA: TGTGCCAGCAGTCCCTACAGGGGTTTCTATGGC.

This clone was seen many times. The read gets to within 3 residues of the CDR3 end, and the germline J gene fills in the rest. The J gene is TRBJ1-5, the V gene TRBV4-1; D not resolved. Germline CDR1 and CDR2: MGHRA and YSYEKL. The V end lost 1 base, the J end lost 3 bases, and 7 bases lay between the germline ends. The CDR3 covers 14 residues. The chain's CDR3 is CASSQGALNQPQHF. The sequenced part of the CDR3 DNA is TGCGCCAGCAGCCAAGGGGCACTCAATCAGCCC.

This clone appeared many times. The CDR3 bases that were read are TGTGCCAGCACCGAACCGGAGGGGTACAATGAG. Translation: CASTEPEGYNE. The full CDR3 reads CASTEPEGYNEQFF. J is TRBJ2-1 and V is TRBV12-3 or TRBV12-4, with D possibly matching TRBD2 (6 bases). The read halts 3 residues ahead of the CDR3 end, with the missing end drawn from the germline J gene. The length of the CDR3 is 14 residues. The V and J ends lost 7 bases and 4 bases respectively, with 14 bases between them.

This clone was recorded at least ten times. The germline gene is not matched at one end of the junction; a read error may be the cause. The missing CDR3 end, 3 residues past where the read stops, is filled in from the germline J gene. The chain is built from TRBV4-2 and TRBJ1-2; tentative D call: TRBD1 (5 bases). The CDR3 covers 14 residues. The germline V gene encodes CDR1 LGHNA and CDR2 YNFKEQ. The CDR3 protein is CASSQDQGSQGYTF. The covered CDR3 bases are TGCGCCAGCAGCCAAGATCAGGGCAGTCAAGGC.

This clone was recorded many times. The CDR3 end falls 3 residues outside the read, so it is completed with the germline J gene. The genes are TRBV20-1 and TRBJ2-7; D is unclear. The length of the CDR3 is 12 residues. The V gene's germline CDR1 is DFQATT and CDR2 SNEGSKA (reference sequence). Trimming pared 1 base from V and 2 bases from J, leaving 6 bases between. CDR3 DNA, as far as it was read: TGCAGTGCTAGAGCCGGTACCTACGAG. This encodes CSARAGTYE. The full CDR3 sequence reads CSARAGTYEQYF.

Ten or more counts support this clone. The observed sequence ends 3 residues before the CDR3 terminus, with the missing tail filled in from the germline J gene. This chain uses TRBV7-2 with TRBJ1-2; D possibly corresponds to TRBD1 (6 bases). This CDR3 spans 13 amino acids. The germline gives CDR1 SGHTA, CDR2 FQGNSA. V gave up 0 bases and J gave up 7 bases, with 9 bases separating them. The part of the CDR3 DNA that was read is TGTGCCAGCAGCTTAGCGGGACAAGTTGGC. Translation gives CASSLAGQVG. The complete CDR3 protein is CASSLAGQVGYTF. Looking up the rest from reference TRBV7-2 and TRBJ1-2 gives the full variable domain: GAGVSQSPSNKVTEKGKDVELRCDPISGHTALYWYRQSLGQGLEFLIYFQGNSAPDKSGLPSDRFSAERTGGSVSTLTIQRTQQEDSAVYLCASSLAGQVGYTFGSGTRLTVV.

This clone was observed many times. The sequence runs out 3 residues before the end of the CDR3; the remainder is reconstructed from the germline J gene. The V gene is TRBV6-2 or TRBV6-3, the J gene TRBJ1-5; D possibly corresponds to TRBD1 (5 bases). Germline V gives CDR1 MNHEY, CDR2 SVGEGT. The ends were cut back, 5 bases at V and 3 bases at J, with 14 bases in the middle. The CDR3 has 15 residues. The CDR3 region is CASSITGHHNQPQHF. The part of the CDR3 DNA that was read is TGTGCCAGCAGTATTACCGGACATCACAATCAGCCC.

Many counts were recorded for this clone. The read is 3 residues too short to cover the CDR3 end, so that end is filled in from the germline J gene. This rearrangement joins TRBV7-2 to TRBJ2-5; no firm D call. Trimming stripped 4 bases from V and 5 bases from J, with 8 bases between. Germline CDR1 SGHTA, CDR2 FQGNSA. The CDR3 contains 12 residues. Incomplete CDR3 DNA: TGTGCCAGCAGCTCCCTTTTGGAGACC. Translated: CASSSLLET. The full CDR3 sequence reads CASSSLLETQYF. The full variable domain, with the rest looked up from reference TRBV7-2 and TRBJ2-5, is GAGVSQSPSNKVTEKGKDVELRCDPISGHTALYWYRQSLGQGLEFLIYFQGNSAPDKSGLPSDRFSAERTGGSVSTLTIQRTQQEDSAVYLCASSSLLETQYFGPGTRLLVL.

This clone was detected ten times or more. Read coverage stops 3 residues before the CDR3 terminus; the germline J gene supplies the remainder. The chain recombines TRBV7-2 with TRBJ1-1, with D perhaps TRBD1 (5 bases). The germline V gene encodes CDR1 SGHTA and CDR2 FQGNSA. This CDR3 has 13 residues. The CDR3 bases that were read are TGTGCCAGCAGCTTAGTTGGCCAGGGATTA. Protein sequence: CASSLVGQGL. The whole CDR3 sequence is CASSLVGQGLAFF.

In its sample, this clone was seen many times. The read finishes 3 residues shy of the CDR3 end, and the germline J gene is used to complete it. The chain links TRBV19 to TRBJ1-2; no definite D call. The CDR3 has 14 residues. The V gene lost 2 bases and the J gene lost 0 bases, with 7 bases spanning the gap. CDR1 and CDR2 (germline): LNHDA, SQIVND (reference sequence). CDR3 DNA (partial): TGTGCCAGTAGTATACGAGACACTAACTATGGC. It translates to CASSIRDTNYG. The complete CDR3 sequence is CASSIRDTNYGYTF.

This clone was found many times. The read ends 3 residues before the CDR3 terminus; that terminus is restored from the germline J gene. The rearrangement joins TRBV13 to TRBJ2-3; weak D call: TRBD2 (5 bases). The germline V gene has CDR1 PRHDT and CDR2 FYEKMQ (reference sequence). This CDR3 is built from 15 residues. Trimming pared 5 bases from V and 2 bases from J, leaving 14 bases between. CDR3 amino acids: CASSPPGGLTDTQYF. The DNA read from the CDR3 is TGTGCCAGCAGCCCGCCCGGAGGACTCACAGATACG.

This clone was counted at least ten times. From the germline J gene comes the end of the CDR3, since the read stops 3 residues before it. This sequence joins TRBV20-1 and TRBJ1-1; no reliable D call. The CDR3 runs to 12 residues. CDR1 is DFQATT, CDR2 SNEGSKA, per germline (reference sequence). V was clipped by 0 bases and J by 5 bases, with 7 bases between them. The covered CDR3 bases are TGCAGTGCTAGAGATCCCCAAACTGAA. Its protein is CSARDPQTE. The full CDR3 protein is CSARDPQTEAFF.

This clone has a count of ten or more. The CDR3 end falls 3 residues outside the read, so it is completed with the germline J gene. The V gene is TRBV12-3 or TRBV12-4, the J gene TRBJ2-1; 11 bases line up with TRBD1. Trimming cost V 5 bases and J 9 bases; bases outside gene matches: 9. CDR3 length: 15 amino acids. CDR3 amino acids: CASSQIGQGAGEQFF. CDR3 DNA (partial): TGTGCCAGCAGTCAAATCGGACAGGGGGCTGGTGAG.

This clone was picked up many times. The observed sequence ends 3 residues before the CDR3 terminus, with the missing tail filled in from the germline J gene. V and J are TRBV7-6 and TRBJ1-5; D might be TRBD1 (6 bases). Germline V lookup: CDR1 SGHVS, CDR2 FNYEAQ. This CDR3 has 15 amino acids. The V end lost 5 bases, the J end lost 7 bases, and 18 bases lay between the germline ends. The CDR3 sequence: CASSLEAGESQPQHF. The sequenced part of the CDR3 DNA is TGTGCCAGCAGCCTAGAGGCAGGGGAGAGCCAGCCC.

This clone was counted at least ten times. The CDR3 end falls 3 residues outside the read, so it is completed with the germline J gene. The chain recombines TRBV18 with TRBJ1-2; perhaps TRBD1 as D (5 bases). The V end was cut by 6 bases, the J end by 5 bases, with 19 bases between. The CDR3 totals 15 residues. Germline CDR1 and CDR2: KGHSH and LQKENI. CDR3 DNA (partial): TGTGCCAGCTCCATGCGGGCAGCGGGGGAGTATGGC. Protein: CASSMRAAGEYG. The full CDR3 is CASSMRAAGEYGYTF.